This T cell receptor beta chain was documented in a study of T cells after somatic rescue of genetic block. The CDR3 spans 15 residues. Per the germline V gene, CDR1 is MNHNS and CDR2 is SASEGT. V lost 4 bases to trimming and J lost 7 bases, with 14 bases between them. Only a few counts were recorded for this clone. Some clones are missing from TCRdb's copy, which holds only in-frame ones; the method was immunoSEQ multiplex PCR. The sample includes about 15,000 clones, 72% seen only once; the top ten take over 12%. The receptor's source is a boy aged 5-17 years. Specimen: peripheral blood mononuclear cells (PBMCs). The chain recombines TRBV6-1 with TRBJ1-6, with D possibly TRBD1 on 5 matching bases. The CDR3 DNA reads as TGTGCCAGCAGTGTCCGGGGCCCGGGAAATTCACCCCTCCACTTT. This translates into CASSVRGPGNSPLHF.